This is a list of T cell receptor beta chains from one sample in a study of regulatory T cells in long-lasting Graves disease. MiXCR was run by TCRdb on the multiplex PCR reads, yielding one entry per CDR3 protein. The data show hundreds of thousands of distinct CDR3 sequences, 13% seen once. Separately, the same data were catalogued under a study of T cells in Graves' hyperthyroidism and ophthalmopathy.

The sample was peripheral blood mononuclear cells (PBMCs), taken at new diagnosis, from a patient treated with antithyroid drugs. Receptor source: a man aged 25-45 years with Graves disease. Both conserved end residues are part of each CDR3. The D gene is left open where the match is weak. Clone size, where shown, is once, few, many, or a class for clones that have expanded.

abundance	d_gene	v_gene	j_gene	CDR3nt	CDR3aa
NA	NA	TRBV13	TRBJ1-3	TGTGCCAGCAAATCAGGGTCTGGAAACACCATATATTTT	CASKSGSGNTIYF
many	TRBD2	TRBV6-1	TRBJ2-3	TGTGCCAGCAGGGGGACTAGCGCCATCCCAGATACGCAGTATTTT	CASRGTSAIPDTQYF
many	NA	TRBV12-3/TRBV12-4	TRBJ2-7	TGTGCCAGCCTTTTTGGGGACGGCAGCTCCTACGAGCAGTACTTC	CASLFGDGSSYEQYF
NA	NA	TRBV7-6	TRBJ2-1	TGTGCCAGCAGCTTACTCGTTCACAAGAATGAGCAGTTCTTC	CASSLLVHKNEQFF
many	TRBD1	TRBV29-1	TRBJ1-2	TGCAGCGTCGGACAGGGACCGAACTATGGCTACACCTTC	CSVGQGPNYGYTF
few	TRBD1	TRBV18	TRBJ1-2	TGTGCCAGCTCACCGCCTCCACCACAGGGGGCTTTCTATGGCTACACCTTC	CASSPPPPQGAFYGYTF
many	NA	TRBV19	TRBJ1-1	TGTGCCAGTAGTATCCCTGTAACGAACACTGAAGCTTTCTTT	CASSIPVTNTEAFF
few	NA	TRBV6-1	TRBJ1-2	TGTGCCAGCAGTGAAGCGCTTCAGGGGATGCGGGTTGGCTACACCTTC	CASSEALQGMRVGYTF
many	NA	TRBV18	TRBJ1-1	TGTGCCAGCTCACCCGGAACCCGGGCGAACACTGAAGCTTTCTTT	CASSPGTRANTEAFF
few	NA	TRBV4-1	TRBJ2-7	TGCGCCAGCAGCTGGTACAACGAGCAGTACTTC	CASSWYNEQYF
few	NA	TRBV9	TRBJ2-7	TGTGCCAGCAGCCCTCGCCGTACATCCCCCAACTACGAGCAGTACTTC	CASSPRRTSPNYEQYF
many	TRBD2	TRBV20-1	TRBJ2-3	TGCAGTGCTGTACCCGGGACTAGCTCCACAGATACGCAGTATTTT	CSAVPGTSSTDTQYF
few	TRBD2	TRBV20-1	TRBJ2-5	TGCAGTGCGGAAGGGACTAGCGGGAGGGAAGAGACCCAGTACTTC	CSAEGTSGREETQYF
few	NA	TRBV20-1	TRBJ2-1	TGCAGTGCTAGAGATGCCCGGGAAGGGAACTACAATGAGCAGTTCTTC	CSARDAREGNYNEQFF
few	TRBD2	TRBV29-1	TRBJ2-7	TGCAGCGTTCGGGGGGGGCGCCGCTCTTACGAGCAGTACTTC	CSVRGGRRSYEQYF
many	NA	TRBV6-5	TRBJ2-5	TGTGCCAGCAGTTACTCCCCTTCGCCCAGGGGAGAGACCCAGTACTTC	CASSYSPSPRGETQYF